This T cell receptor beta chain was captured by sequencing in a study of T cell responses to AZD1222 COVID-19 vaccine. As regards this clone: Its antigen is currently unknown.

Profiled with immunoSEQ multiplex PCR; TCRdb holds only in-frame clones, not every one. The data contain 110,000 to 150,000 clones, just over 90% of them singletons. Deletions cut 0 bases from V and 5 bases from J, with 14 bases between. The CDR3 sequence is 15 residues long. Germline V gene sequence: CDR1 SGDLS, CDR2 YYNGEE. Whole-study findings and limits: Clonal diversity was possibly underestimated, and the donors were mostly white British, with more females. At baseline, just 6 or 7 AZD1222 recipients tested seropositive. When two AZD1222 doses had been given, Spike-specific TCR breadth and depth rose.

This sample comprised peripheral blood, obtained 28 days after the second AZD1222 dose. This receptor was identified in an adult who received the AZD1222 COVID-19 vaccine. The chain links TRBV9 to TRBJ2-5; D is possibly TRBD2 (5 bases). CDR3 sequence reads: CASSVGVAPGETQYF. As DNA, the CDR3 is TGTGCCAGCAGCGTAGGGGTAGCGCCCGGGGAGACCCAGTACTTC.